The present entry profiles one TCR beta chain with its context. This CDR3 has 16 residues. Germline V gives CDR1 SGHNT, CDR2 YENEEA. Trimming pared 0 bases from V and 1 base from J, leaving 12 bases between. These data come from a study of CD8 T cells in Susac syndrome. It was with random hexamers that roughly 0.45 to 1 ug RNA was reverse transcribed. TCRdb processed the immunoSEQ multiplex PCR reads anew with MiXCR; each CDR3 protein has one entry. The sample lists approximately 100,000 distinct CDR3 sequences, approximately 90% seen once, with 0.12% in the top ten. Source material: CD8+ T cells from PBMCs. The TCR was taken from a human donor in good health. The chain has TRBV11-3 and TRBJ1-1; D perhaps matches TRBD1 (5 bases). The CDR3 sequence: CASSLDPGPGNTEAFF. CDR3 DNA: TGTGCCAGCAGCTTAGATCCGGGGCCCGGGAACACTGAAGCTTTCTTT.